This T cell receptor beta chain was retrieved from a study of blood T cell repertoires in COVID-19. Looking at the study overall: Some COVID-19 samples were acute and others convalescent; all came from the United States, Italy and Spain.

The protocol was immunoSEQ multiplex PCR, while the TCRdb copy is restricted to in-frame clones and leaves out a portion. The table shows around 340,000 clones, with 80% to 90% occurring only once. This CDR3 is built from 14 residues. Germline CDR1 is LNHDA and CDR2 is SQIVND (reference sequence). V lost 4 bases and J lost 4, with 13 bases in between. This sequence was found in a man younger than 45 with active or convalescent COVID-19. The chain recombines TRBV19 with TRBJ2-5; D perhaps matches TRBD1 (8 bases). Sequencing was performed on peripheral blood. This CDR3 is CASSTHRGGETQYF. The CDR3 nucleotides are TGTGCCAGTAGTACCCACAGGGGGGGAGAGACCCAGTACTTC. The whole variable domain, remainder taken from reference TRBV19 and TRBJ2-5, is DGGITQSPKYLFRKEGQNVTLSCEQNLNHDAMYWYRQDPGQGLRLIYYSQIVNDFQKGDIAEGYSVSREKKESFPLTVTSAQKNPTAFYLCASSTHRGGETQYFGPGTRLLVL.